Presented here are 15 T cell receptor beta chains from one specimen sequenced in a study of blood T cell repertoires in COVID-19. Sequencing used immunoSEQ multiplex PCR; TCRdb keeps in-frame clones, though not all of them. The sample contains approximately 44,000 clones, roughly nine tenths of which appear only once. The sample comprised peripheral blood. The receptors stem from a man between 60 and 75 years old with acute or convalescent COVID-19.

The chain carries TRBV11-3 and TRBJ2-1; D unresolved. CDR3 length: 12 residues. V lost 4 bases and J 7 bases, leaving 8 bases between the germline ends. Germline V CDR1 and CDR2: SGHNT, YENEEA. The CDR3 nucleotides read TGTGCCAGCAGCTCCCCCCCAAATGAGCAGTTCTTC. Protein sequence: CASSSPPNEQFF.

The chain combines TRBV6-6 with TRBJ1-4; no definite D call. Per germline, CDR1 MNHNY and CDR2 SVGAGI (reference sequence). Trimming left V 6 bases short and J 6 bases short, with 8 bases between. The CDR3 is 12 amino acids. The CDR3 DNA follows: TGTGCCAGCAGGTCGAGGGATGAAAAACTGTTTTTT. Its translation: CASRSRDEKLFF.

The J gene is TRBJ2-1, the V gene TRBV7-2; D is perhaps TRBD2 (6 bases). Trimming took off 0 bases at V and 4 bases at J, with 7 bases between the two ends. CDR3 length: 14 amino acids. CDR1 and CDR2 from the germline V gene are SGHTA and FQGNSA. In DNA, the CDR3 is TGTGCCAGCAGCTTAGCGGGGGGATACAATGAGCAGTTCTTC. Its translation: CASSLAGGYNEQFF.

The genes are TRBV24-1 and TRBJ2-3; no firm D call. V was cut by 3 bases and J by 0 bases, with 9 bases left in between. The CDR3 covers 15 residues. From germline, CDR1 is KGHDR and CDR2 SFDVKD. CDR3 coding DNA: TGTGCCACCAGTGATGCTATCCAAAGCACAGATACGCAGTATTTT. This translates into CATSDAIQSTDTQYF.

In its sample, this clone was seen once. This chain's CDR3 is CASSPTTGGTYSNQPQHF. The CDR3 bases are TGTGCCAGCTCCCCAACAACAGGGGGGACGTATAGCAATCAGCCCCAGCATTTT. The rearrangement links TRBV18 to TRBJ1-5; TRBD1 aligns across 8 bases. The CDR3 consists of 18 residues. After removal of 6 bases from V and 0 bases from J, the junction contained 13 bases not matched to a gene. CDR1 KGHSH and CDR2 LQKENI come from the germline V gene.

The chain couples TRBV29-1 to TRBJ2-1, with 8 bases aligning to TRBD2. The CDR3 totals 14 residues. J lost 5 bases, V lost 7 bases, and 10 bases had no gene match. Germline loops: CDR1 SQVTM, CDR2 ANQGSEA. The CDR3 DNA is TGCAGCGCAGTAAGCGGGGGCCTCCACAATGAGCAGTTCTTC. Protein: CSAVSGGLHNEQFF.

The chain carries TRBV7-2 and TRBJ2-5; D possibly corresponds to TRBD1 (6 bases). Germline V gene data show CDR1 as SGHTA and CDR2 as FQGNSA. The length of the CDR3 is 14 residues. V lost 5 bases to trimming and J lost 7 bases, with 17 bases between them. The CDR3 protein is CASSQGTSGGTQYF. CDR3 sequence (DNA): TGTGCCAGCAGCCAAGGGACATCTGGGGGGACCCAGTACTTC.

The J gene is TRBJ1-3, the V gene TRBV3-1 (or the pseudogene TRBV3-2), with D unclear. The CDR3 is 14 amino acids. V lost 0 bases to trimming and J lost 4 bases, with 7 bases between them. From germline, CDR1 is LGHDT and CDR2 YNNKEL (reference sequence). The CDR3 region is CASSQDRVGNTIYF. Written as DNA, the CDR3 is TGTGCCAGCAGCCAAGATCGTGTAGGAAACACCATATATTTT.

The rearrangement links TRBV6-2 or TRBV6-3 to TRBJ2-7; no clear D gene. V was pared by 6 bases and J by 0 bases, with 15 bases between. Germline V CDR1 and CDR2: MNHEY, SVGEGT. CDR3 length equals 15 residues. The CDR3 DNA reads as TGTGCCAGCAGCGATGACTCCCGGAGCTCCTACGAGCAGTACTTC. Translating it yields CASSDDSRSSYEQYF.

The chain employs TRBV9 and TRBJ2-7; 7 positions match TRBD1. The CDR3 runs to 16 residues. The germline V gene encodes CDR1 SGDLS and CDR2 YYNGEE. V was clipped by 0 bases and J by 0 bases; unmatched bases: 6. The CDR3 loop is CASSVGDSRYSYEQYF. DNA of the CDR3: TGTGCCAGCAGCGTAGGGGACAGCAGATACTCCTACGAGCAGTACTTC.

The chain couples TRBV24-1 to TRBJ2-5, with a possible D match to TRBD2 (6 bases). CDR1 is KGHDR, CDR2 SFDVKD, per germline. V was trimmed by 2 bases and J by 5 bases, leaving 8 bases between them. The CDR3 loop spans 13 amino acids. The CDR3 DNA reads TGTGCCACCAGTGATTCGGGGGTGGAGACCCAGTACTTC. Its protein product is CATSDSGVETQYF.

This sequence joins TRBV6-5 and TRBJ1-2; D is possibly TRBD1 (6 bases). In germline, CDR1 is MNHEY, CDR2 SVGAGI. The CDR3 is 15 amino acids. Trimming shortened V by 8 bases and J by 6 bases, and 22 bases separated the two germline ends. In nucleotides, the CDR3 is TGTGCCAGCTCAGACGGGGGGACATCTTACCATGGCTACACCTTC. Protein sequence: CASSDGGTSYHGYTF.

A word on this clone: Other DNA sequences in the same sample also yield this CDR3. This chain uses TRBV30 with TRBJ1-1; no clear D. The CDR3 totals 13 residues. With 0 bases removed from V and 1 base from J, the gap between germline ends came to 6 bases. The germline V gene encodes CDR1 GTSNPN and CDR2 SVGIG (reference sequence). The CDR3 DNA reads as TGTGCCTGGAGTGTACGAGAGAACACTGAAGCTTTCTTT. Translation gives CAWSVRENTEAFF.

The chain recombines TRBV27 with TRBJ1-1; D remains ambiguous. V was cut by 8 bases and J by 4 bases, with 14 bases left in between. The CDR3 is made up of 13 amino acids. CDR1 and CDR2 from the germline V gene are MNHEY and SMNVEV (reference sequence). CDR3: CASQISSGTEAFF. The CDR3 nucleotides are TGTGCCAGCCAAATCTCTTCGGGCACTGAAGCTTTCTTT.

The chain uses TRBV6-6 and TRBJ1-4; D call uncertain. Germline V gene data show CDR1 as MNHNY and CDR2 as SVGAGI (reference sequence). This CDR3 is built from 14 residues. V dropped 2 bases and J dropped 5 bases, with 9 bases sitting between them. This CDR3 is CASSYPELNEKLFF. The DNA of the CDR3 is TGTGCCAGCAGTTACCCCGAGTTGAATGAAAAACTGTTTTTT.